What follows are 16 T cell receptor beta chains derived from one specimen sequenced in a study of T cell responses to AZD1222 COVID-19 vaccine. The protocol was immunoSEQ multiplex PCR, while the TCRdb copy is restricted to in-frame clones and leaves out a portion. The sample holds approximately 270,000 clones, about 94% seen once. The sequencing used peripheral blood, collected 28 days after the second AZD1222 dose. Receptors originate from an adult who received the AZD1222 COVID-19 vaccine.

This clone came up once. The chain uses TRBV12-3 or TRBV12-4 and TRBJ2-7; D is perhaps TRBD2 (6 bases). V was shortened by 7 bases and J by 6 bases, with 13 bases between the two germline ends. The CDR3 length is 12 residues. The CDR3 bases are TGTGCCAGCACCCCCAACGGGGGCGAGCAGTACTTC. This gives the protein CASTPNGGEQYF.

The chain employs TRBV7-7 and TRBJ2-5; 7 positions agree with TRBD1. This CDR3 spans 14 amino acids. Germline values: CDR1 SSHAT, CDR2 FNYEAQ (reference sequence). With V trimmed by 6 bases and J by 1 base, 5 bases remained unmatched. CDR3 amino acids: CASSQTGVQETQYF. As DNA, the CDR3 is TGTGCCAGCAGTCAAACAGGGGTCCAAGAGACCCAGTACTTC.

The chain combines TRBV7-7 with TRBJ2-5; the match to TRBD2 covers 10 bases. Germline CDR1 SSHAT, CDR2 FNYEAQ (reference sequence). V shed 5 bases, J shed 3 bases, and the junction held 6 bases outside the gene matches. The CDR3 is 15 residues long. CDR3 region: CASSRQLAGKETQYF. In DNA form, the CDR3 reads TGTGCCAGCAGCCGACAACTAGCGGGAAAAGAGACCCAGTACTTC.

V gene TRBV7-2 combines with J gene TRBJ1-2; 12 bases map to TRBD1. This CDR3 has 16 residues. The junction had 8 bases not matched to a gene; V was cut back by 1 base and J by 8 bases. Germline CDR1 and CDR2: SGHTA and FQGNSA. The CDR3 DNA reads as TGTGCCAGCAGCTTAGAGTGGGGACAGGGGGCAAAAGGCTACACCTTC. This encodes CASSLEWGQGAKGYTF.

The rearrangement joins TRBV28 to TRBJ2-1; tentatively, D is TRBD1 (6 bases). The CDR3 totals 14 residues. Between the trimmed V and J ends, which lost 2 bases and 12 bases, there was a span of 17 bases. CDR1 is MDHEN and CDR2 is SYDVKM in the germline V gene. Here the CDR3 reads CASSLTAVDSGQFF. CDR3 bases: TGTGCCAGCAGTTTAACGGCGGTGGACAGCGGGCAGTTCTTC.

The rearrangement uses TRBV2 and TRBJ2-3; 7 bases match TRBD2. The ends lost 7 bases at V and 7 bases at J; junction bases unmatched: 11. The CDR3 has 14 residues. In germline, CDR1 is SNHLY, CDR2 FYNNEI. CDR3 region: CASKERAGLNTQYF. CDR3 nucleotide sequence: TGTGCCAGCAAGGAGAGGGCGGGACTAAATACGCAGTATTTT.

The rearrangement links TRBV20-1 to TRBJ1-1; the D gene is possibly TRBD1 (5 bases). This CDR3 has 11 residues. The V gene lost 6 bases and the J gene lost 8 bases, with 13 bases spanning the gap. The germline gives CDR1 DFQATT, CDR2 SNEGSKA (reference sequence). The CDR3 is CSARRGIEAFF. The CDR3 DNA is TGCAGTGCGAGAAGGGGAATCGAAGCTTTCTTT.

V is TRBV7-9 and J is TRBJ2-7; D is possibly TRBD2 (5 bases). The CDR3 has 12 residues. Germline V gene lookup returns CDR1 SEHNR and CDR2 FQNEAQ (reference sequence). With 1 base removed from V and 10 bases from J, the gap between germline ends came to 11 bases. CDR3 nucleotide sequence: TGTGCCAGCAGCTTAGAAGAGGGTGGTCAGTACTTC. This gives the protein CASSLEEGGQYF.

The table lists this clone with a count of one. CDR3 sequence (DNA): TGTGCCAGTAGTATAGGGGGGGGTGGAAATCAGCCCCAGCATTTT. Protein: CASSIGGGGNQPQHF. The chain employs TRBV19 and TRBJ1-5; the D gene is possibly TRBD1 (5 bases). V dropped 1 base and J dropped 4 bases, with 11 bases sitting between them. Germline V gene sequence: CDR1 LNHDA, CDR2 SQIVND (reference sequence). CDR3 length equals 15 residues.

The chain uses TRBV27 and TRBJ2-1; D gene uncertain. Germline lookup yields CDR1 MNHEY and CDR2 SMNVEV (reference sequence). V was pared by 8 bases and J by 3 bases, with 14 bases between. The CDR3 is 14 amino acids. CDR3 coding DNA: TGTGCCAGCTCCCCCAGCTCCCGCTACAATGAGCAGTTCTTC. It specifies CASSPSSRYNEQFF.

V is TRBV1 and J is TRBJ2-6; TRBD1, the table's D call, was not compared with the DNA. TRBV1 is given as a pseudogene. The CDR3 is made up of 16 amino acids. The CDR3, as DNA: TGCACCAGCAGCCAAGATAAGGGGGTCGGGGCCAACGTCCTGACTTTC. Its protein product is CTSSQDKGVGANVLTF.

The genes are TRBV28 and TRBJ1-1, with a weak D call TRBD1 (6 bases). The CDR3 is made up of 12 amino acids. Per the germline V gene, CDR1 is MDHEN and CDR2 is SYDVKM. Trimming took 8 bases from V and 1 from J, leaving 8 bases between them. The CDR3 DNA reads as TGTGCCAGCCTGGACAGGAACACTGAAGCTTTCTTT. Translation: CASLDRNTEAFF. Variable domain in full (rest from reference TRBV28 and TRBJ1-1): DVKVTQSSRYLVKRTGEKVFLECVQDMDHENMFWYRQDPGLGLRLIYFSYDVKMKEKGDIPEGYSVSREKKERFSLILESASTNQTSMYLCASLDRNTEAFFGQGTRLTVV.

This chain connects TRBV11-2 to TRBJ1-2; D gene ambiguous. This CDR3 contains 14 residues. Germline V gene lookup returns CDR1 SGHAT and CDR2 FQNNGV. Deletions cut 1 base from V and 3 bases from J, with 9 bases between. CDR3 in DNA: TGTGCCAGCAGCTTAGTTGCAGACCACTATGGCTACACCTTC. This encodes CASSLVADHYGYTF.

This sequence joins TRBV5-4 and TRBJ2-5; TRBD2 aligns across 7 bases. Per germline, CDR1 SGHNT and CDR2 YYREEE (reference sequence). Losses at the gene ends were 5 bases for V and 4 bases for J; bases not matched to a gene: 8. This CDR3 contains 14 residues. In DNA form, the CDR3 reads TGTGCCAGCAGTTCCGCTGGGGGGGGAGAGACCCAGTACTTC. Translated, it gives CASSSAGGGETQYF.

J is TRBJ2-2 and V is TRBV28, with D possibly matching TRBD2 (5 bases). The germline gives CDR1 MDHEN, CDR2 SYDVKM. V was cut by 2 bases and J by 4 bases, with 14 bases left in between. The CDR3 totals 16 residues. As DNA, the CDR3 is TGTGCCAGCAGTTTAGTGGGCGGGCGGGTCACCGGGGAGCTGTTTTTT. Its translation: CASSLVGGRVTGELFF.

The chain is built from TRBV9 and TRBJ1-3; D unresolved. CDR3 length equals 13 residues. Germline V gene data show CDR1 as SGDLS and CDR2 as YYNGEE. Trimming took off 3 bases at V and 8 bases at J, with 12 bases between the two ends. CDR3 residues: CASSGVARDTIYF. Here the CDR3 DNA reads TGTGCCAGCAGCGGTGTGGCGCGGGACACCATATATTTT.